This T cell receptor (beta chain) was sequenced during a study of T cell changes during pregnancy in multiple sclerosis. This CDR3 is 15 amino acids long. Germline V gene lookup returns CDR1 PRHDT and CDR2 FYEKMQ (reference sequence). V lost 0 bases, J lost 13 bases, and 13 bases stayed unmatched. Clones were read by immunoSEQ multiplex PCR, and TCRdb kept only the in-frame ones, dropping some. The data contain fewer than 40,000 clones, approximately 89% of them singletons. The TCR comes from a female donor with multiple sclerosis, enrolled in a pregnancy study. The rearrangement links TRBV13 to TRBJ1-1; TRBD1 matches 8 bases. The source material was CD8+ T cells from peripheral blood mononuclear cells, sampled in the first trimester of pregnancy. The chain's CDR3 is CASSLGNRDRLEIFF. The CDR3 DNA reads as TGTGCCAGCAGCTTAGGGAACCGGGACAGGTTGGAGATTTTCTTT.